The clone carrying this T cell receptor beta chain was observed many times. As yet, its antigen is unknown. Germline CDR1 reads SGHVS; CDR2 reads FNYEAQ. Germline trimming cut 8 bases from V and 6 bases from J; bases unmatched to any gene: 8. The CDR3 contains 15 residues. The data stem from a study of T cells after yellow fever vaccination. Findings and limits, study-wide: Reappearing after the booster were most of the clones from primary vaccination (less than 98% CD4, about 88% CD8).

In TCRdb, the 5' RACE reads were re-called with MiXCR into one record per CDR3 protein. This table holds around 150,000 distinct CDR3 sequences, about 7% found once. The source was CD4+ T cells sorted from PBMCs, collected 5 days after the first yellow fever vaccination. The J gene is TRBJ2-1, the V gene TRBV7-6; 12 positions match TRBD2. The clonotype was recovered from a man between 18 and 35 years old who received the YFV17D yellow fever vaccine. The CDR3 is CASEQGLAGTNEQFF. In DNA, the CDR3 is TGTGCCAGCGAACAAGGACTAGCGGGGACCAATGAGCAGTTCTTC. Complete variable domain (other parts from reference TRBV7-6 and TRBJ2-1): GAGVSQSPRYKVTKRGQDVALRCDPISGHVSLYWYRQALGQGPEFLTYFNYEAQQDKSGLPNDRFSAERPEGSISTLTIQRTEQRDSAMYRCASEQGLAGTNEQFFGPGTRLTVL.